The 10 T cell receptor beta chains listed next were all sequenced from one sample in a study of neurological immune-mediated disorders. TCRdb independently ran MiXCR on the 5' RACE reads; one entry per CDR3 protein. The data hold tens of thousands of distinct CDR3 sequences, with under 4% observed a single time. Time point given: longitudinal time-point 1 (baseline). The sequencing sample was made of PBMCs. All receptors derive from an older woman with multiple sclerosis.

Many counts were recorded for this clonotype. The rearrangement uses TRBV7-2 and TRBJ2-7, with TRBD1 identical over 8 bases. There are 15 residues in the CDR3. The V and J ends lost 1 base and 4 bases, in that order; junction bases with no gene match: 6. Per the germline V gene, CDR1 is SGHTA and CDR2 is FQGNSA. The CDR3 loop reads CASSLEVTGGYEQYF. The CDR3 coding sequence is TGTGCCAGCAGCTTAGAGGTTACAGGGGGGTACGAGCAGTACTTC.

This clonotype was counted ten times or more. The chain has TRBV20-1 and TRBJ2-1; D perhaps matches TRBD2 (7 bases). The germline gives CDR1 DFQATT, CDR2 SNEGSKA (reference sequence). The CDR3 runs to 14 residues. V was cut by 3 bases and J by 4 bases, with 13 bases left in between. The CDR3 spells CSASGGQLYNEQFF. In nucleotides, the CDR3 is TGCAGTGCTAGCGGGGGGCAGCTTTACAATGAGCAGTTCTTC.

This clonotype was seen repeatedly, ten times or more. The chain employs TRBV12-3 or TRBV12-4 and TRBJ1-4; the D is unclear. The CDR3 extends over 14 amino acids. The V end was cut by 5 bases, the J end by 7 bases, with 14 bases between. The CDR3 region is CASSTGSRGEKLFF. The CDR3 coding sequence is TGTGCCAGCAGTACCGGGTCCCGGGGTGAAAAACTGTTTTTT.

This clonotype has ten or more counts. This rearrangement joins TRBV6-6 to TRBJ2-7; the match to TRBD1 covers 10 bases. Germline V CDR1 and CDR2: MNHNY, SVGAGI (reference sequence). The CDR3 runs 19 residues. Losses at the gene ends were 0 bases for V and 0 bases for J; bases not matched to a gene: 11. The CDR3 is CASSYSTGQGYYISYEQYF. The CDR3 DNA sequence: TGTGCCAGCAGTTACTCGACGGGACAGGGGTATTACATCTCCTACGAGCAGTACTTC.

This clonotype was observed at least ten times. This rearrangement joins TRBV12-3 or TRBV12-4 to TRBJ1-3, with D unclear. Trimming shortened V by 5 bases and J by 1 base, and 6 bases separated the two germline ends. CDR3 size: 13 residues. The CDR3 nucleotides are TGTGCCAGCAGTATCAGGTCTGGAAACACCATATATTTT. It encodes CASSIRSGNTIYF.

In this sample, this clonotype turned up many times. This chain joins TRBV18 and TRBJ1-3; D remains ambiguous. The CDR3 consists of 16 residues. CDR1 is KGHSH, CDR2 LQKENI, per germline. Trimming left V 3 bases short and J 4 bases short, with 16 bases between. CDR3 in amino acids: CASSPLHTSEGNTIYF. In DNA, the CDR3 is TGTGCCAGCTCACCTCTACATACTTCGGAGGGAAACACCATATATTTT.

At least ten counts were recorded for this clonotype. The rearrangement joins TRBV12-3 or TRBV12-4 to TRBJ1-1; maybe TRBD1 (6 bases). With 5 bases removed from V and 3 bases from J, the gap between germline ends came to 10 bases. The CDR3 covers 13 residues. CDR3 region: CASSGQLYTEAFF. CDR3 DNA: TGTGCCAGCAGTGGACAGTTATACACTGAAGCTTTCTTT.

The count of this clonotype is one. Sequence at one end of the junction differs from germline and may be a read error. This sequence joins TRBV3-1 and TRBJ2-1; D possibly corresponds to TRBD2 (5 bases). Germline CDR1 reads LGHDT; CDR2 reads YNNKEL (reference sequence). The CDR3 is 12 residues long. The CDR3, as DNA: TGTGCCAGCAGCCGAGGGTACAATGCGCAGTTCTTC. Its protein is CASSRGYNAQFF.

This clonotype was observed many times. This rearrangement joins TRBV14 to TRBJ2-7; D gene unclear. CDR1 and CDR2 from the germline V gene are SGHDN and FVKESK. The CDR3 is 16 residues long. Trimming took 1 base from V and 0 from J, leaving 13 bases between them. The CDR3 spells CASSQGFWSHSYEQYF. CDR3 bases: TGTGCCAGCAGCCAAGGGTTCTGGTCCCACTCCTACGAGCAGTACTTC.

There are many counts of this clonotype. The rearrangement uses TRBV28 and TRBJ1-4; D possibly corresponds to TRBD1 (6 bases). The CDR3 runs to 14 residues. V was clipped by 7 bases and J by 6 bases, with 15 bases between them. The germline CDR1 and CDR2 sequences are MDHEN and SYDVKM. CDR3 residues: CASTPRTVDEKLFF. CDR3 coding DNA: TGTGCCAGCACCCCTAGGACAGTAGATGAAAAACTGTTTTTT.